These 5 T cell receptor beta chains came from one sample sequenced in a study of cytomegalovirus exposure and HLA in healthy donors. Researchers ran the PCR with 60 Vbeta and 13 Jbeta primers. The data were produced by immunoSEQ multiplex PCR, yet TCRdb's version contains in-frame clones alone and is incomplete. The sample shows some 130,000 clones, approximately 80% of them seen only once. The sequenced sample consisted of PBMCs. These receptors all stem from a woman aged 55 to 70 in good health and CMV-seronegative.

The V gene is TRBV11-2, the J gene TRBJ1-4, with 7 bases that match TRBD1. Looked up from germline, CDR1 is SGHAT and CDR2 is FQNNGV. Losses at the gene ends were 2 bases for V and 5 bases for J; bases not matched to a gene: 2. The CDR3 is made up of 14 amino acids. CDR3 protein: CASSLTTGNEKLFF. In DNA form, the CDR3 reads TGTGCCAGCAGCTTAACGACAGGGAATGAAAAACTGTTTTTT.

V is TRBV30 and J is TRBJ2-1; 7 positions match TRBD2. This CDR3 contains 16 residues. Trimming removed 1 base from V and 0 bases from J; junction bases left unmatched: 6. Germline values: CDR1 GTSNPN, CDR2 SVGIG (reference sequence). In DNA, the CDR3 is TGTGCCTGGAGTGGATGGGGGGGGAGCTCCTACAATGAGCAGTTCTTC. Protein: CAWSGWGGSSYNEQFF.

The rearrangement uses TRBV27 and TRBJ2-5, with D possibly being TRBD1 (6 bases). CDR1 is MNHEY and CDR2 is SMNVEV in the germline V gene (reference sequence). The CDR3 spans 14 residues. The V gene lost 6 bases and the J gene lost 1 base, with 12 bases spanning the gap. The CDR3 sequence is CASRSPGVQETQYF. CDR3 sequence (DNA): TGTGCCAGCAGGTCCCCAGGGGTCCAAGAGACCCAGTACTTC.

In its sample, this clone was seen a few times. The genes are TRBV5-3 and TRBJ2-2; 7 bases agree with TRBD1. TRBV5-3 is classed as an ORF, of uncertain function. The trim removed 1 base at V and 5 bases at J, leaving 5 bases unmatched. CDR3 length: 15 residues. The CDR3 here is CARSLRGGATGELFF. The CDR3 DNA is TGTGCCAGAAGCTTGCGAGGGGGCGCAACCGGGGAGCTGTTTTTT.

The chain uses TRBV7-3 and TRBJ2-5, with D unclear. The ends were cut back, 1 base at V and 2 bases at J, with 8 bases in the middle. Germline CDR1 reads SGHTA; CDR2 reads FQGTGA. The CDR3 covers 14 residues. CDR3 in DNA: TGTGCCAGCAGCTTAAGCCCAACACAAGAGACCCAGTACTTC. This gives the protein CASSLSPTQETQYF.